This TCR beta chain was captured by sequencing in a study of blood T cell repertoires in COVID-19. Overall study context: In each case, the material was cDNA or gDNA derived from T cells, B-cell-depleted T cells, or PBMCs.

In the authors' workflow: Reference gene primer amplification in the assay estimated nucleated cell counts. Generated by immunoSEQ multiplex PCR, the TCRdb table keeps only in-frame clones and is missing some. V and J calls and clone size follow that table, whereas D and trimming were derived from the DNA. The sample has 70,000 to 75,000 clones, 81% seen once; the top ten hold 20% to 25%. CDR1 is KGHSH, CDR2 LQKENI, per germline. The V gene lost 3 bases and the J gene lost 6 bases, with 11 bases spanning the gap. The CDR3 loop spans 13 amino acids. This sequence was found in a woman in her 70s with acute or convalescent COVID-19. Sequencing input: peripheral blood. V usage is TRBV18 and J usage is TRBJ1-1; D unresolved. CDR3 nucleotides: TGTGCCAGCTCACCTGGAGGGATTGCTGAAGCTTTCTTT. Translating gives CASSPGGIAEAFF.